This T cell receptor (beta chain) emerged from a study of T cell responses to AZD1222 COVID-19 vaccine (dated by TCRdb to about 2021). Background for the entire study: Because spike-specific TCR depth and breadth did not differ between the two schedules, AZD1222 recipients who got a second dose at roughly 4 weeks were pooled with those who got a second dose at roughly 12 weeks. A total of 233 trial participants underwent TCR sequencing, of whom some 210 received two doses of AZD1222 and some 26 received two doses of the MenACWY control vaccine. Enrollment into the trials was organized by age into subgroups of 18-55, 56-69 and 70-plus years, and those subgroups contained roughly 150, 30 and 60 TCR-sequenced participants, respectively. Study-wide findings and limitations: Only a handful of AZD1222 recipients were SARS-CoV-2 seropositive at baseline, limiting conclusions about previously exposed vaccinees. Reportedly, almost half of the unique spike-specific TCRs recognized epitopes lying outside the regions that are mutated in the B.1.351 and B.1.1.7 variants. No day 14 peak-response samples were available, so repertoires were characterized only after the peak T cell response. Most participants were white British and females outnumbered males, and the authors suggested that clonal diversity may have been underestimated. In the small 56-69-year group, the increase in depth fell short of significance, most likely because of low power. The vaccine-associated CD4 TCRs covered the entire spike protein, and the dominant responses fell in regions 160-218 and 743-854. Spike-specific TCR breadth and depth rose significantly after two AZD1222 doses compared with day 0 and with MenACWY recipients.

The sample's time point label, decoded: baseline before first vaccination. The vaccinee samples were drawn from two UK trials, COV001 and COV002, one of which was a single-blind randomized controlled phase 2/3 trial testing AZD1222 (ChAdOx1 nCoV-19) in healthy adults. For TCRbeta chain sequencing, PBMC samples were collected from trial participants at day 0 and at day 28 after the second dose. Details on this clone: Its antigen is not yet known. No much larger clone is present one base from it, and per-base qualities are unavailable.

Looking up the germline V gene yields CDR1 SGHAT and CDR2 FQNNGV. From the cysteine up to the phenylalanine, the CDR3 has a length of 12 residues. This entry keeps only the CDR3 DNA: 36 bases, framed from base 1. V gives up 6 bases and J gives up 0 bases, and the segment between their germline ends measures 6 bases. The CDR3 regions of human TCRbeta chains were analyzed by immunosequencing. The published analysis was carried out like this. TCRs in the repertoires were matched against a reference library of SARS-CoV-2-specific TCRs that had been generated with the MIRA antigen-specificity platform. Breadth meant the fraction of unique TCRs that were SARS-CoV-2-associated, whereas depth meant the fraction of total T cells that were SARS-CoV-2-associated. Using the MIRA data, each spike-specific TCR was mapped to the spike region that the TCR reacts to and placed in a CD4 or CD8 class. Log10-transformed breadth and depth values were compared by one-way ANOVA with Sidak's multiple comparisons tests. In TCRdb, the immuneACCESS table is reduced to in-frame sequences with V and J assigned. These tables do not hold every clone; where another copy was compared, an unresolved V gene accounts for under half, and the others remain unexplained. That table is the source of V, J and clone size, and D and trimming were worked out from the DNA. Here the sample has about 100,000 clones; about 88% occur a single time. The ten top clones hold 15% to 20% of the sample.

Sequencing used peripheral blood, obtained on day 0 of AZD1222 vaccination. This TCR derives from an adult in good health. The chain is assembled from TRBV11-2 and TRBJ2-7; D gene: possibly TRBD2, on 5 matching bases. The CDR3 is CASRLVSYEQYF. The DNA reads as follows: TGTGCCAGCAGACTAGTCTCCTACGAGCAGTACTTC. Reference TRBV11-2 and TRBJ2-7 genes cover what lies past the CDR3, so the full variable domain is EAGVAQSPRYKIIEKRQSVAFWCNPISGHATLYWYQQILGQGPKLLIQFQNNGVVDDSQLPKDRFSAERLKGVDSTLKIQPAKLEDSAVYLCASRLVSYEQYFGPGTRLTVT.